Below are 27 T cell receptor beta chains sequenced from a single sample in a study of cytomegalovirus exposure and HLA in healthy donors. With 60 Vbeta and 13 Jbeta primers, the PCR was carried out. Sequencing was performed with immunoSEQ multiplex PCR; in TCRdb, only in-frame clones are kept and a portion is missing. The sample contains approximately 130,000 clones, around 85% of which appear only once. Sequenced input: PBMCs. Every receptor here comes from a woman in her 30s in good health and CMV-seropositive.

The gene calls are TRBV18 and TRBJ1-1; D might be TRBD1 (6 bases). Germline CDR1 KGHSH, CDR2 LQKENI. This CDR3 is 14 amino acids long. The V and J ends lost 5 bases and 3 bases respectively, with 13 bases between them. In DNA form, the CDR3 reads TGTGCCAGCTCATTAGGACAGAGAGACACTGAAGCTTTCTTT. Protein product: CASSLGQRDTEAFF.

This sequence joins TRBV11-2 and TRBJ1-1; perhaps TRBD1 as D (6 bases). The CDR3 length is 14 residues. Germline loops: CDR1 SGHAT, CDR2 FQNNGV. V was trimmed by 5 bases and J by 1 base, leaving 11 bases between them. The CDR3 spells CASSPGHSNTEAFF. CDR3 in DNA: TGTGCCAGCAGCCCGGGACATTCGAACACTGAAGCTTTCTTT.

CDR3 amino acids: CASSPPERIYEQYF. The CDR3 nucleotides read TGTGCCAGCAGCCCCCCCGAGAGAATCTACGAGCAGTACTTC. V and J are TRBV7-9 and TRBJ2-7; D unresolved. Germline V CDR1 and CDR2: SEHNR, FQNEAQ (reference sequence). Deletions cut 5 bases from V and 3 bases from J, with 14 bases between. The CDR3 totals 14 residues.

This chain uses TRBV5-4 with TRBJ1-6; possible D gene TRBD1, 6 bases. Germline V gene lookup returns CDR1 SGHNT and CDR2 YYREEE (reference sequence). Trimming cost V 0 bases and J 6 bases, with 7 bases left between them. The CDR3 consists of 14 residues. In nucleotides, the CDR3 is TGTGCCAGCAGCTTGGACAGGGTTAATTCACCCCTCCACTTT. Residues: CASSLDRVNSPLHF.

On this clone itself: Sequence at one end of the junction differs from germline and may be a read error. This chain uses TRBV7-9 with TRBJ2-5; tentatively, D is TRBD1 (6 bases). The CDR3 consists of 15 residues. From germline, CDR1 is SEHNR and CDR2 FQNEAQ (reference sequence). The CDR3 bases are TGTTCCAGCAGCCCCAGAGGGGGTGGCCAAGAGACCCAGTACTTC. Protein: CSSSPRGGGQETQYF.

The chain carries TRBV5-6 and TRBJ2-1; D perhaps matches TRBD1 (6 bases). Germline assignment: CDR1 SGHDT and CDR2 YYEEEE. Trimming shortened V by 4 bases and J by 12 bases, and 14 bases separated the two germline ends. The CDR3 spans 12 residues. The CDR3 sequence is CASSLGTFVQFF. The CDR3 coding sequence is TGTGCCAGCAGCCTGGGGACATTCGTGCAGTTCTTC. The full variable domain, rest sourced from reference TRBV5-6 and TRBJ2-1, is DAGVTQSPTHLIKTRGQQVTLRCSPKSGHDTVSWYQQALGQGPQFIFQYYEEEERQRGNFPDRFSGHQFPNYSSELNVNALLLGDSALYLCASSLGTFVQFFGPGTRLTVL.

A single count supports this clone. The gene calls are TRBV28 and TRBJ1-5; D remains ambiguous. The CDR3 has 13 residues. Germline assignment: CDR1 MDHEN and CDR2 SYDVKM. Trimming took 5 bases from V and 11 from J, leaving 16 bases between them. In nucleotides, the CDR3 is TGTGCCAGCAGTGATTCTGGACTTCGGACCCAGCATTTT. It yields the protein CASSDSGLRTQHF.

Only one count was recorded for this clone. The chain combines TRBV28 with TRBJ2-7; TRBD2 is a possible D gene (5 bases). Trimming stripped 6 bases from V and 2 bases from J, with 14 bases between. Germline lookup yields CDR1 MDHEN and CDR2 SYDVKM. The CDR3 contains 14 residues. The DNA of the CDR3 is TGTGCCAGCAGACTAGGAGGCCTGACCTACGAGCAGTACTTC. Translated: CASRLGGLTYEQYF.

The rearrangement links TRBV2 to TRBJ1-3; 8 bases map to TRBD1. The CDR3 is made up of 14 amino acids. The trim removed 8 bases at V and 2 bases at J, leaving 5 bases unmatched. From germline, CDR1 is SNHLY and CDR2 FYNNEI. Here the CDR3 reads CASGDRSPGNTIYF. The CDR3 DNA reads TGTGCCAGCGGGGACAGGAGCCCTGGAAACACCATATATTTT.

The rearrangement joins TRBV2 to TRBJ2-5; D might be TRBD1 (6 bases). Germline V lookup: CDR1 SNHLY, CDR2 FYNNEI. The V and J ends lost 8 bases and 5 bases respectively, with 9 bases between them. The CDR3 length is 11 residues. The CDR3 loop is CASSRGETQYF. The CDR3 nucleotides read TGTGCCAGCTCCAGGGGTGAGACCCAGTACTTC.

V gene TRBV2 combines with J gene TRBJ1-3; TRBD1 might be the D (6 bases). With 4 bases removed from V and 3 bases from J, the gap between germline ends came to 7 bases. Germline V CDR1 and CDR2: SNHLY, FYNNEI. This CDR3 has 13 residues. This chain's CDR3 is CASSGGHGNTIYF. CDR3 DNA sequence: TGTGCCAGCAGTGGGGGGCATGGAAACACCATATATTTT.

The table lists this clone with a count of one. The J gene is TRBJ2-7, the V gene TRBV5-1; D might be TRBD1 (6 bases). The CDR3 extends over 14 amino acids. Germline V lookup: CDR1 SGHRS, CDR2 YFSETQ. The ends were cut back, 4 bases at V and 4 bases at J, with 15 bases in the middle. The CDR3 nucleotides read TGCGCCAGCAGCCTGCAACAGGGCCTTTACGAGCAGTACTTC. This encodes CASSLQQGLYEQYF.

CDR3 nucleotide sequence: TGTGCCAGCAGTTTCCTACAGGGACAGCCCCAGCATTTT. It codes for CASSFLQGQPQHF. The chain is built from TRBV6-5 and TRBJ1-5, with a possible D match to TRBD1 (6 bases). V was trimmed by 4 bases and J by 7 bases, leaving 11 bases between them. In germline, CDR1 is MNHEY, CDR2 SVGAGI. The CDR3 sequence is 13 residues long.

This clone was seen once. The rearrangement links TRBV2 to TRBJ2-1, with 9 positions matching TRBD2. CDR3 length equals 16 residues. V lost 6 bases, J lost 8 bases, and 14 bases stayed unmatched. CDR1 is SNHLY and CDR2 is FYNNEI in the germline V gene. The CDR3 DNA is TGTGCCAGCAGAGCTCCTAGCGGGGAGGAGGGCTATGAGCAGTTCTTC. Amino acid sequence: CASRAPSGEEGYEQFF. The full variable domain, rest sourced from reference TRBV2 and TRBJ2-1, is EPEVTQTPSHQVTQMGQEVILRCVPISNHLYFYWYRQILGQKVEFLVSFYNNEISEKSEIFDDQFSVERPDGSNFTLKIRSTKLEDSAMYFCASRAPSGEEGYEQFFGPGTRLTVL.

The CDR3 here is CASSTRSGGREETQYF. CDR3 coding DNA: TGTGCCAGCAGTACAAGAAGCGGGGGACGAGAGGAGACCCAGTACTTC. The chain recombines TRBV5-6 with TRBJ2-5; 8 bases fit TRBD2. With V trimmed by 5 bases and J by 5 bases, 14 bases remained unmatched. CDR3 length: 16 amino acids. CDR1 and CDR2 (germline): SGHDT, YYEEEE.

A word on this clone: Other DNA sequences in the same sample also yield this CDR3. This chain joins TRBV6-5 and TRBJ1-3, with D possibly being TRBD1 (5 bases). V was pared by 0 bases and J by 2 bases, with 8 bases between. The CDR3 has 15 residues. CDR1 is MNHEY, CDR2 SVGAGI, per germline. The CDR3 DNA reads as TGTGCCAGCAGTTACTCGGGGCAGACTGGAAACACCATATATTTT. Translated: CASSYSGQTGNTIYF.

V gene TRBV10-3 combines with J gene TRBJ1-2; 9 bases map to TRBD1. Germline CDR1 reads ENHRY; CDR2 reads SYGVKD. Losses at the gene ends were 11 bases for V and 3 bases for J; bases not matched to a gene: 4. This CDR3 comprises 12 residues. Written as DNA, the CDR3 is TGTGCCTTCCGGACAGGGGACTATGGCTACACCTTC. It translates to CAFRTGDYGYTF.

The J gene is TRBJ1-2, the V gene TRBV5-4, with TRBD1 as a possible D gene (5 bases). This CDR3 region has 15 residues. Germline assignment: CDR1 SGHNT and CDR2 YYREEE (reference sequence). V lost 5 bases, J lost 3 bases, and 17 bases lay in between. The CDR3 region has the DNA TGTGCCAGCAGACCGGGGACTCTCGGCGACTATGGCTACACCTTC. This codes for CASRPGTLGDYGYTF.

The chain recombines TRBV2 with TRBJ2-5; 9 bases line up with TRBD1. Germline V CDR1 and CDR2: SNHLY, FYNNEI. The CDR3 length is 14 residues. V shed 7 bases and J 1 base; nucleotides not matched to a gene: 4. The CDR3 is CASKLGQGQETQYF. CDR3 in DNA: TGTGCCAGCAAATTGGGACAGGGCCAAGAGACCCAGTACTTC.

The V gene is TRBV15, the J gene TRBJ1-2; a weak D match, TRBD1 (5 bases). Germline lookup yields CDR1 LNHNV and CDR2 YYDKDF (reference sequence). This CDR3 comprises 15 residues. The germline V and J ends were trimmed by 2 bases and 1 base, with 11 bases remaining between them. CDR3 amino acids: CATSRPDSLNYGYTF. CDR3 nucleotide sequence: TGTGCCACCAGCAGACCCGACAGCCTTAACTATGGCTACACCTTC.

This chain connects TRBV7-3 to TRBJ2-1; D uncertain. Germline V lookup: CDR1 SGHTA, CDR2 FQGTGA. V lost 5 bases to trimming and J lost 7 bases, with 12 bases between them. This CDR3 comprises 13 residues. Here the CDR3 DNA reads TGTGCCAGCAGCCCCAAACCCCAGAATGAGCAGTTCTTC. This encodes CASSPKPQNEQFF.

The rearrangement joins TRBV5-8 to TRBJ2-7; D is perhaps TRBD2 (6 bases). CDR3 size: 14 residues. V was cut by 2 bases and J by 1 base, with 10 bases left in between. Germline CDR1 SGHTS, CDR2 YDEGEE. CDR3 nucleotides: TGTGCCAGCAGCTTTTGGACTATTTCCTACGAGCAGTACTTC. This codes for CASSFWTISYEQYF.

CDR3 region: CASSPRTLNQPQHF. The CDR3 region has the DNA TGTGCCAGCAGTCCCCGGACACTCAATCAGCCCCAGCATTTT. V gene TRBV28 combines with J gene TRBJ1-5; weak D call: TRBD1 (5 bases). CDR1 and CDR2 (germline): MDHEN, SYDVKM. V was pared by 5 bases and J by 3 bases, with 11 bases between. The length of the CDR3 is 14 residues.

The chain carries TRBV6-1 and TRBJ1-5, with 8 positions matching TRBD1. The junction had 1 base not matched to a gene; V was cut back by 5 bases and J by 4 bases. The CDR3 length is 13 residues. Germline CDR1 and CDR2: MNHNS and SASEGT. The chain's CDR3 is CASSWTGNQPQHF. Written as DNA, the CDR3 is TGTGCCAGCAGTTGGACAGGGAATCAGCCCCAGCATTTT.

The chain has TRBV2 and TRBJ2-1; TRBD1 matches 8 bases. Trimming at V came to 6 bases and at J to 9 bases, leaving 7 bases not matched to a gene. Per the germline V gene, CDR1 is SNHLY and CDR2 is FYNNEI. The CDR3 has 13 residues. CDR3 DNA sequence: TGTGCCAGCAGGGACAGGGCTCTGAGTGAGCAGTTCTTC. Residues: CASRDRALSEQFF.

V usage is TRBV28 and J usage is TRBJ2-1, with D tentatively TRBD2 (6 bases). The germline V and J ends were trimmed by 4 bases and 0 bases, with 10 bases remaining between them. CDR1 is MDHEN, CDR2 SYDVKM, per germline. This CDR3 is 15 amino acids long. CDR3 bases: TGTGCCAGCAGTTCTCGGGGGAGCTCCTACAATGAGCAGTTCTTC. Its protein is CASSSRGSSYNEQFF.

V usage is TRBV28 and J usage is TRBJ2-3; 7 bases fit TRBD2. CDR1 MDHEN and CDR2 SYDVKM come from the germline V gene. The CDR3 has 17 amino acids. Losses at the gene ends were 6 bases for V and 0 bases for J; bases not matched to a gene: 12. The CDR3 protein is CASRSFSGGGSTDTQYF. The CDR3 coding sequence is TGTGCCAGCAGGTCCTTCTCGGGCGGGGGTAGCACAGATACGCAGTATTTT.